Listed below are T cell receptor beta chains from one sample, sequenced in a study of regulatory T cells in long-lasting Graves disease. One entry per CDR3 protein, called by TCRdb with MiXCR from the multiplex PCR reads. The profile shows hundreds of thousands of distinct CDR3 sequences, about 16% of them singletons. The same specimen was also included in a second study, on T cells in Graves' hyperthyroidism and ophthalmopathy.

The specimen was peripheral blood mononuclear cells (PBMCs), collected at new diagnosis, from a patient treated with antithyroid drugs. The source of these receptors is a woman aged 25 to 39 with Graves disease. CDR3s include the opening cysteine and the closing phenylalanine or tryptophan. The order of the fields is J gene, D gene, V gene, clone size, CDR3 DNA, CDR3 protein. A D gene is named only where the DNA matches it firmly. Some rows have no size entry. The others give once, few or many, or a class for an expanded clone.

J gene: TRBJ1-1; D gene: NA; V gene: TRBV3-1; clone size: NA; CDR3 DNA: TGTGCCAGCAGCGAAAGTGCGGTCATGAACACTGAAGCTTCTTTT; CDR3 protein: CASSESAVMNTEASF
J gene: TRBJ2-2; D gene: NA; V gene: TRBV5-1; clone size: few; CDR3 DNA: TGCGCCAGCAGCACCGGGATGTCCGGGGAGCTGTTTTTT; CDR3 protein: CASSTGMSGELFF
J gene: TRBJ2-7; D gene: NA; V gene: TRBV30; clone size: many; CDR3 DNA: TGTGCCTGGAGTGTAAGGACAGTTTTCTACGAGCAGTACTTC; CDR3 protein: CAWSVRTVFYEQYF
J gene: TRBJ2-2; D gene: TRBD2; V gene: TRBV6-1; clone size: many; CDR3 DNA: TGTGCCAGCACCGCAACCGGGGGGGATGGCGGGGAGCTGTTTTTT; CDR3 protein: CASTATGGDGGELFF
J gene: TRBJ2-1; D gene: TRBD2; V gene: TRBV28; clone size: many; CDR3 DNA: TGTGCCAGTTTTCCGGGACTAGCGGGACTCTCCTACAATGAGCAGTTCTTC; CDR3 protein: CASFPGLAGLSYNEQFF
J gene: TRBJ2-7; D gene: NA; V gene: TRBV7-2; clone size: many; CDR3 DNA: TGTGCCAGCAGCTTAGGCGGGGTAGGCTACGAGCAGTACTTC; CDR3 protein: CASSLGGVGYEQYF
J gene: TRBJ2-7; D gene: TRBD2; V gene: TRBV25-1; clone size: NA; CDR3 DNA: TGTGCCAGCAGTGCCCCGGGACTAGCGGGACCCGAGCAGTACTTC; CDR3 protein: CASSAPGLAGPEQYF
J gene: TRBJ2-1; D gene: NA; V gene: TRBV2; clone size: few; CDR3 DNA: TGTGCCAGCTCCTCGGAGACCCTTACCTACAATGAGCAGTTCTTC; CDR3 protein: CASSSETLTYNEQFF
J gene: TRBJ2-2; D gene: TRBD1; V gene: TRBV19; clone size: NA; CDR3 DNA: TGTGCCAGTACCATTGGACAGGCGGCCACCGGGGAGCTGTTTTTT; CDR3 protein: CASTIGQAATGELFF
J gene: TRBJ1-5; D gene: TRBD1; V gene: TRBV28; clone size: NA; CDR3 DNA: TGTGCCAGCAGTTCGGGACAGAGCAATCAGCGCCAGCATTTT; CDR3 protein: CASSSGQSNQRQHF
J gene: TRBJ1-3; D gene: NA; V gene: TRBV9; clone size: few; CDR3 DNA: TGTGCCAGCAGCGCAGACACTTACTCTGGAAACACCATATATTTT; CDR3 protein: CASSADTYSGNTIYF
J gene: TRBJ2-7; D gene: NA; V gene: TRBV4-2; clone size: NA; CDR3 DNA: TGTGCCAGCAGCCAAGCTGGGGGCCCCGCCTACGAGCAGTACTTC; CDR3 protein: CASSQAGGPAYEQYF
J gene: TRBJ1-1; D gene: NA; V gene: TRBV20-1; clone size: many; CDR3 DNA: TGCAGTGCTAGTCAGGGTACTGAAGCTTTCTTT; CDR3 protein: CSASQGTEAFF
J gene: TRBJ2-2; D gene: TRBD2; V gene: TRBV20-1; clone size: NA; CDR3 DNA: TGCAGTGCTAGAGCTCTCTCCAGCGGGGCGAACACCGGGGAGCTGTTTTTT; CDR3 protein: CSARALSSGANTGELFF
J gene: TRBJ2-1; D gene: NA; V gene: TRBV6-1; clone size: many; CDR3 DNA: TGTGCCAGCAGCGAAGCGGACTCCTACAATGAGCAGTTCTTC; CDR3 protein: CASSEADSYNEQFF
J gene: TRBJ2-5; D gene: NA; V gene: TRBV29-1; clone size: few; CDR3 DNA: TGCAGCGCAGATTTCGACAGTCAGACCCAGTACTTC; CDR3 protein: CSADFDSQTQYF
J gene: TRBJ2-1; D gene: NA; V gene: TRBV5-1; clone size: few; CDR3 DNA: TGCGCCAGCTGGGGCCTCAGAGGGCGCAATGAGCAGTTCTTC; CDR3 protein: CASWGLRGRNEQFF
J gene: TRBJ1-4; D gene: NA; V gene: TRBV4-1; clone size: NA; CDR3 DNA: TGCGCCAGCAGCGTCCAGGAATTTATATCTAATGAAAAACTGTTTTTT; CDR3 protein: CASSVQEFISNEKLFF
J gene: TRBJ1-1; D gene: NA; V gene: TRBV20-1; clone size: many; CDR3 DNA: TGCAGTGCTAGAGATCTTCAATTCCTATGGAACACTGAAGCTTTCTTT; CDR3 protein: CSARDLQFLWNTEAFF
J gene: TRBJ1-2; D gene: NA; V gene: TRBV12-3/TRBV12-4; clone size: NA; CDR3 DNA: TGTGCCAGCAGTTTCCTCGGGGGGGCGGATGGCTACACCTTC; CDR3 protein: CASSFLGGADGYTF
J gene: TRBJ2-1; D gene: TRBD2; V gene: TRBV20-1; clone size: few; CDR3 DNA: TGCAGTGCTAGAGGTCGAACTAGCGCAGGCTCCTACAATGAGCAGTTCTTC; CDR3 protein: CSARGRTSAGSYNEQFF
J gene: TRBJ1-1; D gene: TRBD1; V gene: TRBV20-1; clone size: many; CDR3 DNA: TGCAGTGCTCAACAGGGGGTCACTGAAGCTTTCTTT; CDR3 protein: CSAQQGVTEAFF
J gene: TRBJ2-2; D gene: NA; V gene: TRBV7-3; clone size: NA; CDR3 DNA: TGTGCCAGCAGCCCGCATCGGGTCGCGAACACCGGGGAGCTGGTTTTT; CDR3 protein: CASSPHRVANTGELVF
J gene: TRBJ1-2; D gene: NA; V gene: TRBV5-6; clone size: many; CDR3 DNA: TGTGCCAGCAGCTTGGGGCCTACTAACTATGGCTACACCTTC; CDR3 protein: CASSLGPTNYGYTF
J gene: TRBJ1-5; D gene: NA; V gene: TRBV6-4; clone size: few; CDR3 DNA: TGTGCCAGCAGTGACTCGAGTTACAGCGACAATCAGCCCCAGCATTTT; CDR3 protein: CASSDSSYSDNQPQHF
J gene: TRBJ2-3; D gene: NA; V gene: TRBV20-1; clone size: few; CDR3 DNA: TGCAGTGCTAGAGTCCATCCCGCGGATACGCAGTATTTT; CDR3 protein: CSARVHPADTQYF
J gene: TRBJ2-1; D gene: TRBD1; V gene: TRBV6-2/TRBV6-3; clone size: few; CDR3 DNA: TGTGCCACCTCTTTGACAGGGCCCAATGAGCAGTTCTTC; CDR3 protein: CATSLTGPNEQFF
J gene: TRBJ2-7; D gene: TRBD2; V gene: TRBV28; clone size: few; CDR3 DNA: TGTGCCAGCACCAAAGGACTAGGGACTGCCTACGAGCAGTACTTC; CDR3 protein: CASTKGLGTAYEQYF
J gene: TRBJ1-2; D gene: NA; V gene: TRBV24-1; clone size: many; CDR3 DNA: TGTGCCACCAGTGAGAGGACTAACTATGGCTACACCTTC; CDR3 protein: CATSERTNYGYTF
J gene: TRBJ1-1; D gene: NA; V gene: TRBV12-3/TRBV12-4; clone size: many; CDR3 DNA: TGTGCCAGCAGTTTACACGCTGAAGCTTTCTTT; CDR3 protein: CASSLHAEAFF
J gene: TRBJ1-2; D gene: NA; V gene: TRBV24-1; clone size: NA; CDR3 DNA: TGTGCCACCTGGACCCCGGGCGTCGATGGCTACACCTTC; CDR3 protein: CATWTPGVDGYTF
J gene: TRBJ1-5; D gene: NA; V gene: TRBV7-2; clone size: many; CDR3 DNA: TGTGCCAGCAGCTTACCCGGGGGTGGCCAGCCCCAGCATTTT; CDR3 protein: CASSLPGGGQPQHF
J gene: TRBJ2-7; D gene: NA; V gene: TRBV28; clone size: many; CDR3 DNA: TGTGCCAGCAGTCCAAGGTCTGGCGAGCAGTACTTC; CDR3 protein: CASSPRSGEQYF
J gene: TRBJ1-1; D gene: NA; V gene: TRBV30; clone size: NA; CDR3 DNA: TGTGCCTGGAGTGTGGAGGTGGGACACTCCCACGGGGCTTTCTTT; CDR3 protein: CAWSVEVGHSHGAFF
J gene: TRBJ1-2; D gene: NA; V gene: TRBV28; clone size: many; CDR3 DNA: TGTGCCAGCAGCATACCCGGTGGGTCCTGGCGTGGCTACACCTTC; CDR3 protein: CASSIPGGSWRGYTF
J gene: TRBJ1-2; D gene: NA; V gene: TRBV28; clone size: many; CDR3 DNA: TGTGCCAGCAGTTTACGGCTTGGCGGGGGCTACACCTTC; CDR3 protein: CASSLRLGGGYTF
J gene: TRBJ2-1; D gene: TRBD2; V gene: TRBV20-1; clone size: NA; CDR3 DNA: TGCAGTGCTGCTGGACTAGCGAAGTACAATGAGCAGTTCTTC; CDR3 protein: CSAAGLAKYNEQFF
J gene: TRBJ1-4; D gene: NA; V gene: TRBV19; clone size: many; CDR3 DNA: TGTGCCAGTAGTCCCGGAGCAAGGACTAATGAAAAACTGTTTTTT; CDR3 protein: CASSPGARTNEKLFF
J gene: TRBJ2-3; D gene: TRBD2; V gene: TRBV7-3; clone size: many; CDR3 DNA: TGTGCCAGCAGCCGGGAGACTAGCCCCACAGATACGCAGTATTTT; CDR3 protein: CASSRETSPTDTQYF
J gene: TRBJ1-2; D gene: NA; V gene: TRBV5-1; clone size: few; CDR3 DNA: TGCGCCAGCAGCTTGGATGGGTTGGGAGGCTACACCTTC; CDR3 protein: CASSLDGLGGYTF
J gene: TRBJ2-1; D gene: TRBD1; V gene: TRBV19; clone size: NA; CDR3 DNA: TGTGCCAGTAATAAACAGGGGGCATTCGATGAGCAGTTCTTC; CDR3 protein: CASNKQGAFDEQFF
J gene: TRBJ1-1; D gene: NA; V gene: TRBV7-9; clone size: NA; CDR3 DNA: TGTGCCAGCAGCTTAGCGGGGGGGGTTGGCACTGAAGCTTTCTTT; CDR3 protein: CASSLAGGVGTEAFF
J gene: TRBJ2-7; D gene: TRBD1; V gene: TRBV28; clone size: many; CDR3 DNA: TGTGCCAGCAGCTATGACAGGGACCGAGAGGACGAGCAGTACTTC; CDR3 protein: CASSYDRDREDEQYF
J gene: TRBJ1-2; D gene: TRBD1; V gene: TRBV27; clone size: many; CDR3 DNA: TGTGCCAGCAGTCCCAGACAGGGGTTTGGGAACTATGGCTACACCTTC; CDR3 protein: CASSPRQGFGNYGYTF
J gene: TRBJ1-5; D gene: NA; V gene: TRBV6-1; clone size: NA; CDR3 DNA: TGTGCCAGCAGTGCTAAGGCGCCGGGACAGCCCCAGCATTTT; CDR3 protein: CASSAKAPGQPQHF
J gene: TRBJ1-2; D gene: NA; V gene: TRBV20-1; clone size: many; CDR3 DNA: TGCAGTGCTCCTCAGAACTATGGCTACACCTTC; CDR3 protein: CSAPQNYGYTF
J gene: TRBJ2-6; D gene: NA; V gene: TRBV19; clone size: few; CDR3 DNA: TGTGCCACCGCCCCGGCAGGGAACTCTGGGGCCAACGTCCTGACTTTC; CDR3 protein: CATAPAGNSGANVLTF
J gene: TRBJ1-6; D gene: TRBD1; V gene: TRBV27; clone size: many; CDR3 DNA: TGTGCCAGCAGTTTATCTATTTTATCGGGACAGAATTCACCCCTCCACTTT; CDR3 protein: CASSLSILSGQNSPLHF
J gene: TRBJ2-1; D gene: NA; V gene: TRBV5-1; clone size: few; CDR3 DNA: TGCGCCAGCAGCTTTCTTAATAAGGACAATGAGCAGTTCTTC; CDR3 protein: CASSFLNKDNEQFF
J gene: TRBJ1-1; D gene: TRBD1; V gene: TRBV5-1; clone size: few; CDR3 DNA: TGCGCCAGCAGTCAGGTATTGGACAGGATCTCTGAAGCTTTCTTT; CDR3 protein: CASSQVLDRISEAFF
J gene: TRBJ2-3; D gene: NA; V gene: TRBV10-1; clone size: NA; CDR3 DNA: TGCGCCAGCGACGGGTCCACTACCAATTTCTTT; CDR3 protein: CASDGSTTNFF
J gene: TRBJ2-5; D gene: NA; V gene: TRBV30; clone size: NA; CDR3 DNA: TGTGCCTGGAGTCGCACCCAAGAGACCCAGTACTTC; CDR3 protein: CAWSRTQETQYF
J gene: TRBJ2-1; D gene: NA; V gene: TRBV7-9; clone size: NA; CDR3 DNA: TGTGCCAGCAGCTGGACCCGCCTTCACTACAATGAGCAGTTCTTC; CDR3 protein: CASSWTRLHYNEQFF
J gene: TRBJ2-7; D gene: TRBD2; V gene: TRBV5-1; clone size: NA; CDR3 DNA: TGCGCCAGCAGCTTGGTAGCTAGCGGGATCTACGAGCAGTACTTC; CDR3 protein: CASSLVASGIYEQYF
J gene: TRBJ1-4; D gene: NA; V gene: TRBV6-5; clone size: many; CDR3 DNA: TGTGCCAGCAGTTACTCCCGATCTAATGAAAAACTGTTTTTT; CDR3 protein: CASSYSRSNEKLFF
J gene: TRBJ2-3; D gene: NA; V gene: TRBV7-9; clone size: few; CDR3 DNA: TGTGCCAGCAGCTCGCCCCCCTCCATTAGTAGCGTATACACAGATACGCAGTATTTT; CDR3 protein: CASSSPPSISSVYTDTQYF
J gene: TRBJ2-1; D gene: NA; V gene: TRBV4-2; clone size: few; CDR3 DNA: TGTGCCAGCAGCCCCGGACCCGGGCCTTACAATGAGCAGTTCTTC; CDR3 protein: CASSPGPGPYNEQFF
J gene: TRBJ2-2; D gene: NA; V gene: TRBV20-1; clone size: NA; CDR3 DNA: TGCAGTGCTAGTGAATCATCAGGGGCGAACACCGGGGAGCTGTTTTTT; CDR3 protein: CSASESSGANTGELFF
J gene: TRBJ2-5; D gene: NA; V gene: TRBV11-1; clone size: many; CDR3 DNA: TGTGCCAGCAGCCACAACTCGAGGGGAGAGACCCAGTACTTC; CDR3 protein: CASSHNSRGETQYF